This T cell receptor (beta chain) was documented in a study of blood T cell repertoires in COVID-19. On the study more broadly: PBMCs, B-cell-depleted T cells, or T cells provided the cDNA or gDNA that made up the material.

Generated by immunoSEQ multiplex PCR, the TCRdb table keeps only in-frame clones and is missing some. This table has about 94,000 clones, approximately 80% appearing once. V lost 1 base, J lost 7 bases, and 10 bases lay in between. Per germline, CDR1 SGHAT and CDR2 FQNNGV. CDR3 length: 13 amino acids. In its sample, this clone was seen a few times. This receptor was obtained from a human donor in a cohort sampled during active COVID-19. The sample consisted of peripheral blood. This sequence joins TRBV11-2 and TRBJ1-1; D is unclear. CDR3: CASSLVGGFEAFF. CDR3 DNA: TGTGCCAGCAGCTTAGTGGGAGGGTTTGAAGCTTTCTTT.